The clone carrying this TCR beta chain was counted a single time. Its target is not known. These data originate in a study of OX40 agonist ivuxolimab in advanced cancers. The CDR3 is 14 amino acids. In germline, CDR1 is MNHNS, CDR2 SASEGT. Losses at the gene ends were 5 bases for V and 1 base for J; bases not matched to a gene: 4. Overall study findings and caveats: Averaged across samples, CD8+ T cells carried more expanded clones than CD4+ did.

Here immunoSEQ multiplex PCR was the method, and the copy in TCRdb shows in-frame clones only, minus some. The data hold approximately 61,000 clones, with roughly 92% observed a single time. The source material was CD4+ or CD8+ T cells sorted from blood, sampled in a trial of the OX40 agonist ivuxolimab. The clonotype originates from an adult with an advanced solid tumor such as melanoma, head and neck, liver or kidney cancer. The J gene is TRBJ2-5, the V gene TRBV6-1, with 7 positions matching TRBD2. CDR3: CASSSPGGQETQYF. DNA for the CDR3: TGTGCCAGCAGTTCCCCGGGGGGCCAAGAGACCCAGTACTTC.